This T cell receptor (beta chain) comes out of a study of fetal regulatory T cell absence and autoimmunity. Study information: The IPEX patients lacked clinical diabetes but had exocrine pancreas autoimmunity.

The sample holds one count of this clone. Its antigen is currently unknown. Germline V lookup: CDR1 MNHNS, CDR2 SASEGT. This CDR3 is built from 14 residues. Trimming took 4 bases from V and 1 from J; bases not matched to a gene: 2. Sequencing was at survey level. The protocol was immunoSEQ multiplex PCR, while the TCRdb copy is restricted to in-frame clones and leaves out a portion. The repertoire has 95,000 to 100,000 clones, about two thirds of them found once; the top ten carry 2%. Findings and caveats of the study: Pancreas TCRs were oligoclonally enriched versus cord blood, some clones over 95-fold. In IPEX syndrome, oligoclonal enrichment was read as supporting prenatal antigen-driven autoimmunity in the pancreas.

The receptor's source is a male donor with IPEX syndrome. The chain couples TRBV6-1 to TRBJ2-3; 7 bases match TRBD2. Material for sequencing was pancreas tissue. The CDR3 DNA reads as TGTGCCAGCAGTGGCGGGAGAGGCACAGATACGCAGTATTTT. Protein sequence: CASSGGRGTDTQYF.